The T cell receptor (beta chain) described here comes from a study of post-analysis software for immune sequencing data. Study as a whole: Disease courses included relapsing-remitting, secondary progressive and progressive-relapsing multiple sclerosis. Study observations and caveats: Higher frequency in patients than in controls was seen for about five TRBV segments, with TRBV5-6, TRBV5-1 and TRBV20-1 among them. Same-batch samples co-clustered strongly by F measure. Diversity measured as normalized Chao1 was significantly lower in multiple sclerosis patients than in controls.

Incorporated into the TCR beta cDNA libraries were unique molecular identifiers, which served to reduce PCR and sequencing biases. TCRdb called the PCR reads again in MiXCR, with one record for every CDR3 protein. The data show about 540,000 distinct CDR3 sequences, 30% to 40% seen once. Notes on this clonotype: Antigen: not known. A much larger clone lies a single base off, so this may be a read error.

CDR3 size: 14 residues. The germline gives CDR1 SGHKS, CDR2 YYEKEE (reference sequence). The genes are TRBV5-5 and TRBJ2-7; D gene ambiguous. The J call may be faulty, since TRBJ2-5 better matches the DNA end. What was sequenced was blood. This TCR came from a girl between 2 and 17 years old with multiple sclerosis. The CDR3 region is CASSLGLNAETQYF. As DNA, the CDR3 is TGTGCCAGCAGCTTGGGTTTGAATGCCGAGACCCAGTACTTC.